The rows below give T cell receptor beta chains drawn from one sample of a study of cytotoxic CD8 clonotypes in ibrutinib-treated CLL. Sequencing used immunoSEQ multiplex PCR; TCRdb keeps in-frame clones, though not all of them. Found here are 90,000 to 100,000 clones, 60% to 80% of them singletons; the top ten hold less than 35%. Source: PBMCs, taken after 12 months of ibrutinib treatment. These TCRs come from a human donor with chronic lymphocytic leukemia. The CDR3 runs from the conserved cysteine through the conserved F or W. D genes are given only for firm matches. The listing skips clone size in some rows; elsewhere it reads once, few, many or a size class.

v_gene	d_gene	abundance	j_gene	CDR3nt	CDR3aa
TRBV7-2	NA	NA	TRBJ1-1	TGTGCCAGCAGCACCCATCCGGCGGCCACTGAAGCTTTCTTT	CASSTHPAATEAFF
TRBV7-2	TRBD1	NA	TRBJ2-6	TGTGCCAGCAGCCTAGACAGGGCAGGGGCCAACGTCCTGACTTTC	CASSLDRAGANVLTF
TRBV10-3	NA	NA	TRBJ2-2	TGTGCCATCAGTGAGTCGAACGGAGGGGAGCTGTTTTTT	CAISESNGGELFF
TRBV7-2	NA	NA	TRBJ1-2	TGTGCCAGCAGCTCCTCACAGGGACCCTATGGCTACACCTTC	CASSSSQGPYGYTF
TRBV25-1	NA	NA	TRBJ1-1	TGTGCCAGCCTTCCCTTCGGAGGAACTGAAGCTTTCTTT	CASLPFGGTEAFF
TRBV13	NA	few	TRBJ1-2	TGTGCCAGCAGCTTGGTGAAGGACAGCTCCGATAGCTATGGCTACACCTTC	CASSLVKDSSDSYGYTF
TRBV19	NA	NA	TRBJ2-5	TGTGCCAGTAGTACCTACCCGGGGACCCGCCAAGAGACCCAGTACTTC	CASSTYPGTRQETQYF
TRBV7-4	NA	NA	TRBJ2-3	TGTGCCAGCAGCTCGGGACAAGGACCGCCGCGTACGCAGTATTTT	CASSSGQGPPRTQYF
TRBV30	NA	once	TRBJ2-5	TGTGCCTGGAGTGATGCGACCCAAGAGACCCAGTACTTC	CAWSDATQETQYF
TRBV13	NA	NA	TRBJ2-1	TGTGCCAGCAGCCACCTAGCTTCCAATGAGCAGTTCTTC	CASSHLASNEQFF
TRBV18	NA	once	TRBJ1-2	TGTGCCAGCTCACCTATATCAGGGAGAGGCTACACCTTC	CASSPISGRGYTF
TRBV5-1	NA	NA	TRBJ1-2	TGCGCCAGCAGCTTTACAGGGTCGGATGGCTACACCTTC	CASSFTGSDGYTF
TRBV19	NA	NA	TRBJ2-3	TGTGCCAGTAGTATGCAGGGCACAGATACGCAGTATTTT	CASSMQGTDTQYF
TRBV7-2	NA	NA	TRBJ1-1	TGTGCCAGCAGCCCAGGGGCAAACACTGAAGCTTTCTTT	CASSPGANTEAFF
TRBV11-3	NA	NA	TRBJ1-2	TGTGCCAGCAGCCCCGACGGGAGCGGTGGCTACACCTTC	CASSPDGSGGYTF
TRBV5-4	NA	NA	TRBJ1-3	TGTGCCAGCAGCTTAGACAGCCTCTCTGGAAACACCATATATTTT	CASSLDSLSGNTIYF
TRBV18	NA	NA	TRBJ2-5	TGTGCCAGCTCACCACCAAACCAAGAGACCCAGTACTTC	CASSPPNQETQYF
TRBV2	NA	NA	TRBJ1-4	TGTGCCAGCAGTCCACTACCTGACAGGACGACTAATGAAAAACTGTTTTTT	CASSPLPDRTTNEKLFF
TRBV2	NA	NA	TRBJ1-1	TGTGCCACCTGGACATTATCAGTATCTGAAGCTTTCTTT	CATWTLSVSEAFF
TRBV6-5	NA	once	TRBJ1-2	TGTGCCAGCAGTTATTCACGAGCTAACTATGGCTACACCTTC	CASSYSRANYGYTF
TRBV4-2	TRBD2	NA	TRBJ2-5	TGTGCCAGCAGCCAAGCCCCAGGCGGGGGAGAGGAGACCCAGTACTTC	CASSQAPGGGEETQYF
TRBV7-2	NA	few	TRBJ2-2	TGTGCCAGCAGCGCTAGGCAATCAGGGGTAGGAAACACCGGGGAGCTGTTTTTT	CASSARQSGVGNTGELFF
TRBV19	TRBD2	NA	TRBJ2-7	TGTGCCAGTAGTATGGCGGGGGGGCCTTACGAGCAGTACTTC	CASSMAGGPYEQYF
TRBV21-1	NA	NA	TRBJ2-3	TGTGCCAGCAGCACTAGGACTAGCGCCTTCCCCCCGTTCACCCTCTGGATTGCAGATACGCAGTATTTT	CASSTRTSAFPPFTLWIADTQYF
TRBV27	NA	few	TRBJ2-2	TGTGCCAGCAGTTGGGGCACCGGGGAGCTGTTTTTT	CASSWGTGELFF
TRBV7-3	TRBD1	few	TRBJ2-3	TGTGCCAGCAGCCTCCGGGACAGACCACCGGGAGATACGCAGTATTTT	CASSLRDRPPGDTQYF
TRBV30	NA	NA	TRBJ1-5	TGTGCCTGGAGTGCGGGGCAGGGCAGTCAGCCCCAGCATTTT	CAWSAGQGSQPQHF
TRBV2	NA	NA	TRBJ1-1	TGTGCCAGCGAATTGTTATCGGAAGCTTTCTTT	CASELLSEAFF
TRBV7-8	NA	NA	TRBJ1-5	TGTGCCAGCAGCTTAGCGGGGTCCAGTGGGGTTTGGCCCCAGCATTTT	CASSLAGSSGVWPQHF
TRBV21-1	NA	NA	TRBJ2-7	TGTGCCAGCAGCAATGGGACTGCCTCCTACGAGCAGTACTTC	CASSNGTASYEQYF
TRBV19	NA	NA	TRBJ1-1	TGTGCCAGTAGTATAGGTGAAAAGCTCGGGTCGAGAGGAGCTTTCTTT	CASSIGEKLGSRGAFF
TRBV18	NA	once	TRBJ1-1	TGTGCCAGCTCACCAACGACAGATAACACTGAAGCTTTCTTT	CASSPTTDNTEAFF
TRBV7-3	NA	NA	TRBJ2-1	TGTGCCAGCAGCTTAACCCGGGGGCGGGTGAATGAGCAGTTCTTC	CASSLTRGRVNEQFF
TRBV5-5	TRBD1	NA	TRBJ2-1	TGTGCCAGCAGCCCAGGACAGGGAGGCGGGTTCTTC	CASSPGQGGGFF
TRBV2	TRBD1	NA	TRBJ1-5	TGTGCCAGCAATATGGGACAGGGAACGAGGCAGCCCCAGCATTTT	CASNMGQGTRQPQHF
TRBV5-8	NA	NA	TRBJ1-5	TGTGCCAGCAGCCACTCCGGGGTCGGATGGGTGAGCAATCAGCCCCAGCATTTT	CASSHSGVGWVSNQPQHF
TRBV28	NA	NA	TRBJ1-6	TGTGCCAGCACCTGGGGTCGAGGTAATTCACCCCTCCACTTT	CASTWGRGNSPLHF
TRBV5-4	NA	few	TRBJ1-2	TGTGCCAGCAGCTTGAATGAACAGAGCTATGGCTACACCTTC	CASSLNEQSYGYTF
TRBV19	NA	few	TRBJ2-7	TGTGCCAGTAGTCCGCTTGGAGGGCCGCTGACGTCCTACGAGCAGTACTTC	CASSPLGGPLTSYEQYF
TRBV2	NA	NA	TRBJ1-1	TGTGCCAGCCGACTGGCCGCGGGGACTGAAGCTTTCTTT	CASRLAAGTEAFF
TRBV27	NA	NA	TRBJ2-7	TGTGCCAGCAGGGCCCGGATGGTAATTGGGGAGCAGTACTTC	CASRARMVIGEQYF
TRBV19	TRBD1	NA	TRBJ2-2	TGTGCCAGTAGGAGAGACAGGGTTGGGGAGCTGTTTTTT	CASRRDRVGELFF
TRBV6-1	NA	NA	TRBJ2-2	TGTGCCAGCAGTGAAGAGGGAATAACCGGGGAGCTGTTTTTT	CASSEEGITGELFF
TRBV29-1	NA	few	TRBJ2-1	TGCAGCGTCGTTACAGATATCCCTTACAATGAGCAGTTCTTC	CSVVTDIPYNEQFF
TRBV7-2	TRBD1	once	TRBJ2-7	TGTGCCAGCAGCTTAGACATTTTGGCAGGGGGTACCGGGGAGCAGTACTTC	CASSLDILAGGTGEQYF
TRBV9	NA	NA	TRBJ2-2	TGTGCCAGCAGCGTGACGACAGGGAACACCGGGGAGCTGTTTTTT	CASSVTTGNTGELFF
TRBV7-2	NA	once	TRBJ2-5	TGTGCCAGCAGCCGTGTTTGGGGGGCGGGAGAGACCCAGTACTTC	CASSRVWGAGETQYF
TRBV28	NA	NA	TRBJ2-1	TGTGCCAGCAGTTTATTCGGTGGGGCGGCAGCGCAGTTCTTC	CASSLFGGAAAQFF
TRBV27	NA	NA	TRBJ1-1	TGTGCCAGCAGTTTAAGTAGGGACGACACTGAAGCTTTCTTT	CASSLSRDDTEAFF
TRBV7-9	NA	NA	TRBJ2-5	TGTGCCAGCAGCTTAGTGGTTCTAGAGGAGACCCAGTACTTC	CASSLVVLEETQYF
TRBV5-1	NA	NA	TRBJ2-7	TGCGCCAGCAGCTTGGCATCGGGAGAGCAGTACTTC	CASSLASGEQYF
TRBV18	NA	NA	TRBJ2-3	TGTGCCAGCTCACCGGACTACACAGATACGCAGTATTTT	CASSPDYTDTQYF
TRBV5-1	NA	NA	TRBJ2-4	TGCGCCAGCAGCTTGGCAAGGGAAGAGAGGGAGTACTTC	CASSLAREEREYF
TRBV30	TRBD2	NA	TRBJ2-7	TGTGCCTGGAGATCAAGCGGGGGGGCCAGGCAGTACTTC	CAWRSSGGARQYF
TRBV7-2	NA	NA	TRBJ2-6	TGTGCCAGCAGCTTATCCTCCCCTTGGGCCAACGTCCTGACTTTC	CASSLSSPWANVLTF
TRBV21-1	NA	NA	TRBJ2-7	TGTGCCAGCGGGGAGGGGCCCGGGCCCCCAGTAAGGGGCGAGCAGTACTTC	CASGEGPGPPVRGEQYF
TRBV6-5	NA	NA	TRBJ1-1	TGTGCCAGCAGGTGGCATCTGAACACTGAAGCTTTCTTT	CASRWHLNTEAFF